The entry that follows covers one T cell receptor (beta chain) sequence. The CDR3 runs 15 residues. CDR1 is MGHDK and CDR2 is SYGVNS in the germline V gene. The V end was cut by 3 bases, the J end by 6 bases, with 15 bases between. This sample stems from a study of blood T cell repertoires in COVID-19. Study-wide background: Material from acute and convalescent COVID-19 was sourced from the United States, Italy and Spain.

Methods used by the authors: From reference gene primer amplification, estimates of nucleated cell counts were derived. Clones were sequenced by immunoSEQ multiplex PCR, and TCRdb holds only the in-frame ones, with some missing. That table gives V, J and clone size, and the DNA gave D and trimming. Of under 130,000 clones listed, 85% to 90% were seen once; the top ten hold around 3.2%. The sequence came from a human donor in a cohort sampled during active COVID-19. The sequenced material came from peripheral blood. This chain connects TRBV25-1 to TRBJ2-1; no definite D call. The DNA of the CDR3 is TGTGCCAGCAGTGATCGGGTGCTCCTGGGCAATGAGCAGTTCTTC. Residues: CASSDRVLLGNEQFF.